The rows below give T cell receptor beta chains drawn from one sample of a study of T cells expressing NK-cell markers. After re-calling the 5' RACE reads, TCRdb lists one entry per CDR3 protein, DNA absent. This table holds a few hundred thousand distinct CDR3 sequences. Sequencing was carried out using blood T cells: a sorted CD56 or NKG2C T cell subset, CD4+ or CD8+ T cells, or bulk PBMC T cells (not recorded which). The receptors were sampled from a man aged 18-70 years in good health. Each CDR3 is given with its conserved first and last residue.

len	v_gene	j_gene	CDR3aa
13	TRBV12-3/TRBV12-4	TRBJ1-1	CASTPRWAAEAFF
14	TRBV5-1	TRBJ1-1	CASSVDRRYTEAFF
16	TRBV5-6	TRBJ2-7	CASSSSPGQEPYEQYF
17	TRBV7-2	TRBJ1-5	CASSPNRRAGIGQPQHF
13	TRBV29-1	TRBJ2-7	CSARGTGVSEQYF
16	TRBV12-3/TRBV12-4	TRBJ1-2	CASSFWLDGANYGYTF
15	TRBV6-5	TRBJ2-5	CASSSRTRGSETQYF
15	TRBV11-2	TRBJ2-3	CASSLDSWSTDTQYF
14	TRBV20-1	TRBJ2-3	CSARDLRVGDTQYF
15	TRBV5-1	TRBJ2-2	CASSPTAGDTGELFF
15	TRBV14	TRBJ1-6	CASSQLRQGTSPLHF
13	TRBV2	TRBJ1-6	CASIGTGNPPLHF
13	TRBV21-1	TRBJ2-1	CASRGPFYNEQFF
17	TRBV3-1	TRBJ1-5	CASSQEGGDNSNQPQHF
13	TRBV12-3/TRBV12-4	TRBJ2-5	CASMTGGGETQYF
14	TRBV11-2	TRBJ2-7	CASSLGVFTSEQYF
14	TRBV28	TRBJ2-5	CASRGTSIQETQYF
16	TRBV9	TRBJ1-2	CASSRLSGKGNYGYTF
15	TRBV19	TRBJ2-7	CASSTQTVAPYEQYF
14	TRBV29-1	TRBJ2-1	CSAAERRIYNEQFF
15	TRBV6-1	TRBJ1-2	CASSLRQGRNYGYTF
12	TRBV20-1	TRBJ1-2	CSARAGFDGYTF
15	TRBV5-1	TRBJ2-3	CASSLSDRPQDTQYF
16	TRBV7-3	TRBJ2-6	CASSLYALSGANVLTF
17	TRBV9	TRBJ1-5	CASSVDRDQEGNQPQHF
17	TRBV7-2	TRBJ1-1	CASSSPFGRGLNTEAFF
16	TRBV18	TRBJ2-2	CASSPAGARNTGELFF
18	TRBV6-5	TRBJ2-1	CASRRSSGGAVYSYEQFF
17	TRBV6-4	TRBJ1-5	CASRLRGQRRSNQPQHF
17	TRBV18	TRBJ2-5	CASSPLTGDTSQETQYF
14	TRBV5-1	TRBJ2-7	CASSLGDMGIKQYF
13	TRBV3-1	TRBJ2-3	CASSQDRGGTQYF
15	TRBV18	TRBJ1-2	CASSLNRQGEYGYTF
16	TRBV4-2	TRBJ2-7	CASSQDGLAGGFEQYF
15	TRBV7-8	TRBJ1-3	CASSPTELSGNTIYF
16	TRBV7-6	TRBJ2-3	CASSLTGGYSTDTQYF
14	TRBV19	TRBJ2-1	CASSIQGNSDEQFF
15	TRBV2	TRBJ2-5	CASSPGPLSQETQYF
17	TRBV6-5	TRBJ2-6	CASSYSVSRSGANVLTF
13	TRBV2	TRBJ2-1	CASSVGHGNEQFF